The source of this T cell receptor (beta chain) is a study of T cells after posttransplantation cyclophosphamide. Whole-study results and caveats: TRB clonality was highly associated with recipient CMV seropositivity and reactivation.

Note on this clone: Its antigen remains unknown.

Clones were read by immunoSEQ multiplex PCR, and TCRdb kept only the in-frame ones, dropping some. The sample yields fewer than 60,000 clones, approximately 94% seen once. Germline values: CDR1 MNHEY, CDR2 SVGAGI. The ends were cut back, 6 bases at V and 8 bases at J, with 14 bases in the middle. CDR3 length: 13 residues. This clonotype was sampled from a young woman in good health and a related stem cell transplant donor. Sequenced sample: PBMCs. The chain recombines TRBV6-5 with TRBJ1-3; D is unresolved. CDR3 DNA sequence: TGTGCCAGCAGCGCTCGGGGTCGGGACACCATATATTTT. Protein product: CASSARGRDTIYF.